One sample yielded the 5 T cell receptor beta chains listed below, sequenced in a study of blood T cell repertoires in COVID-19. Sequenced by immunoSEQ multiplex PCR; TCRdb stores in-frame clones only, minus some. The sample lists about 160,000 clones; roughly 87% were seen once. Sequenced input: peripheral blood. These receptors all stem from an older woman who had recovered from COVID-19.

The rearrangement joins TRBV27 to TRBJ2-6; a possible D gene is TRBD1 (6 bases). The CDR3 runs to 15 residues. V dropped 3 bases and J dropped 1 base, with 7 bases sitting between them. Germline V gene sequence: CDR1 MNHEY, CDR2 SMNVEV (reference sequence). The CDR3 spells CASSFTGSGANVLTF. CDR3 in DNA: TGTGCCAGCAGTTTTACAGGGTCTGGGGCCAACGTCCTGACTTTC.

This sequence joins TRBV6-1 and TRBJ2-7; D is unclear. Trimming removed 0 bases from V and 0 bases from J, with 12 bases in between. The CDR3 has 16 residues. The germline V gene has CDR1 MNHNS and CDR2 SASEGT. Here the CDR3 DNA reads TGTGCCAGCAGTGAAGCGTGGAGACGTTCCTCCTACGAGCAGTACTTC. Translation gives CASSEAWRRSSYEQYF.

The rearrangement joins TRBV5-4 to TRBJ1-2, with D uncertain. Deletions cut 4 bases from V and 4 bases from J, with 14 bases between. This CDR3 has 14 residues. CDR1 SGHNT and CDR2 YYREEE come from the germline V gene (reference sequence). CDR3 in amino acids: CASSTQRALYGYTF. DNA for the CDR3: TGTGCCAGCAGCACGCAGAGGGCCCTCTATGGCTACACCTTC.

The V call is TRBV12-3 or TRBV12-4, the J call TRBJ2-7; no clear D gene. The CDR3 is 13 amino acids. V was trimmed by 3 bases and J by 6 bases, leaving 12 bases between them. CDR3 coding DNA: TGTGCCAGCAGTTTCCTCCCGGTCTCCGAGCAGTACTTC. Amino acids: CASSFLPVSEQYF.

A few counts support this clone. The gene calls are TRBV9 and TRBJ1-2; maybe TRBD1 (5 bases). The CDR3 totals 16 residues. The V and J ends lost 2 bases and 1 base respectively, with 15 bases between them. Germline V gene sequence: CDR1 SGDLS, CDR2 YYNGEE. CDR3 protein: CASSVSGGDYNYGYTF. CDR3 DNA: TGTGCCAGCAGCGTTTCCGGCGGGGACTATAACTATGGCTACACCTTC.